The 30 T cell receptor beta chains in this list originate from one sample, sequenced in a study of T cell repertoires in cytomegalovirus infection. Antigens for these TCRs are unknown. TCRdb re-called the reads with MiXCR, one entry per CDR3 protein. The table shows about 920,000 distinct CDR3 sequences, with more than 25% occurring only once. The sequenced sample was cultured CD8+ T cells from PBMCs, obtained from culture after CMV antigen stimulation. The receptors were gathered from a human donor in good health (CMV status not recorded). Some clones in this sample may be carry-over from other donors' samples.

The chain has TRBV5-4 and TRBJ2-3; no clear D gene. Germline CDR1 is SGHNT and CDR2 is YYREEE (reference sequence). The V end lost 1 base, the J end lost 6 bases, and 6 bases lay between the germline ends. This CDR3 comprises 12 residues. CDR3 in amino acids: CASSLNQDTQYF. In DNA, the CDR3 is TGTGCCAGCAGCTTGAACCAGGATACGCAGTATTTT.

The CDR3 sequence is CASKNGAGLADTQYF. The CDR3, as DNA: TGTGCCAGCAAGAACGGAGCGGGGCTCGCTGATACGCAGTATTTT. The rearrangement joins TRBV5-5 to TRBJ2-3, with 7 nucleotides matching TRBD2. CDR3 size: 15 residues. Germline CDR1 reads SGHKS; CDR2 reads YYEKEE (reference sequence). Trimming took 6 bases from V and 6 from J; bases not matched to a gene: 13.

This chain uses TRBV4-1 with TRBJ1-2; D uncertain. The length of the CDR3 is 15 residues. V was trimmed by 1 base and J by 0 bases, leaving 9 bases between them. The germline CDR1 and CDR2 sequences are MGHRA and YSYEKL. CDR3: CASSQASVPNYGYTF. CDR3 nucleotide sequence: TGCGCCAGCAGCCAAGCCTCGGTACCTAACTATGGCTACACCTTC.

This chain links TRBV7-6 with TRBJ1-6; unclear D gene. The CDR3 totals 14 residues. Between the trimmed V and J ends, which lost 3 bases and 9 bases, there was a span of 12 bases. Germline V gene lookup returns CDR1 SGHVS and CDR2 FNYEAQ. The CDR3, as DNA: TGTGCCAGCAGCTTGAGACCCGCAAGTTCACCCCTCCACTTT. This translates into CASSLRPASSPLHF.

This sequence joins TRBV3-1 and TRBJ2-1; D call uncertain. CDR1 and CDR2 from the germline V gene are LGHDT and YNNKEL (reference sequence). The V gene lost 2 bases and the J gene lost 8 bases, with 7 bases spanning the gap. The CDR3 is 12 residues long. For the CDR3, the DNA is TGTGCCAGCAGCCAATATTGGGATGAGCAGTTCTTC. Protein product: CASSQYWDEQFF.

V gene TRBV5-6 combines with J gene TRBJ1-2; TRBD1 matches 8 bases. Germline CDR1 reads SGHDT; CDR2 reads YYEEEE. The CDR3 contains 15 residues. V shed 3 bases, J shed 6 bases, and the junction held 10 bases outside the gene matches. CDR3 DNA: TGTGCCAGCAGCTCCGCTCGGGACAGGAGTAATGGCTACACCTTC. It specifies CASSSARDRSNGYTF. The full variable domain, rest sourced from reference TRBV5-6 and TRBJ1-2, is DAGVTQSPTHLIKTRGQQVTLRCSPKSGHDTVSWYQQALGQGPQFIFQYYEEEERQRGNFPDRFSGHQFPNYSSELNVNALLLGDSALYLCASSSARDRSNGYTFGSGTRLTVV.

The rearrangement links TRBV6-6 to TRBJ2-3, with D unclear. Trimming left V 0 bases short and J 3 bases short, with 7 bases between. The CDR3 has 14 amino acids. The germline gives CDR1 MNHNY, CDR2 SVGAGI (reference sequence). The CDR3 spells CASSYSIGTDTQYF. CDR3 DNA: TGTGCCAGCAGTTACTCGATAGGGACAGATACGCAGTATTTT.

The V call is TRBV28, the J call TRBJ2-4; 8 bases align to TRBD1. J gave up 3 bases and V 5 bases, and 15 bases lay outside the gene matches. The germline gives CDR1 MDHEN, CDR2 SYDVKM. The CDR3 is 18 amino acids. As DNA, the CDR3 is TGTGCCAGCAGTCCACCCGAACAGGGGGATGCCAACAAAAACATTCAGTACTTC. The encoded protein is CASSPPEQGDANKNIQYF.

This chain connects TRBV15 to TRBJ1-2, with D perhaps TRBD1 (6 bases). In germline, CDR1 is LNHNV, CDR2 YYDKDF (reference sequence). The CDR3 loop spans 15 amino acids. V lost 0 bases and J lost 5, with 13 bases in between. The CDR3 reads CATSRDRGAWYGYTF. In nucleotides, the CDR3 is TGTGCCACCAGCAGAGATCGGGGGGCATGGTATGGCTACACCTTC.

The V call is TRBV7-6, the J call TRBJ1-2, with TRBD1 matching 8 bases. Per germline, CDR1 SGHVS and CDR2 FNYEAQ. This CDR3 spans 11 amino acids. V shed 10 bases and J 7 bases; nucleotides not matched to a gene: 5. CDR3 DNA: TGTGCCATCCGACAGGGGTCTGGCTACACCTTC. Its protein is CAIRQGSGYTF.

The J gene is TRBJ1-1, the V gene TRBV12-3 or TRBV12-4; tentatively, D is TRBD1 (5 bases). Between the trimmed V and J ends, which lost 6 bases and 2 bases, there was a span of 13 bases. CDR3 length: 14 residues. CDR3 DNA: TGTGCCAGCAGAGGACAAAATCCCAACACTGAAGCTTTCTTT. Encoded protein: CASRGQNPNTEAFF.

This clonotype was seen ten or more times. The chain has TRBV12-3 or TRBV12-4 and TRBJ1-4; 9 bases line up with TRBD1. After removal of 7 bases from V and 6 bases from J, the junction contained 3 bases not matched to a gene. CDR3 length: 13 amino acids. As DNA, the CDR3 is TGTGCCAGCACTGGGACAGGGCATGAAAAACTGTTTTTT. Its translation is CASTGTGHEKLFF.

CDR3 coding DNA: TGTGCCAGCAGCTCAGTCATTTCTGAGCAGTTCTTC. Residues: CASSSVISEQFF. V and J are TRBV7-9 and TRBJ2-1, with unresolved D. V was shortened by 4 bases and J by 9 bases, with 10 bases between the two germline ends. Germline CDR1 SEHNR, CDR2 FQNEAQ (reference sequence). CDR3 size: 12 residues. Complete variable domain (other parts from reference TRBV7-9 and TRBJ2-1): DTGVSQNPRHKITKRGQNVTFRCDPISEHNRLYWYRQTLGQGPEFLTYFQNEAQLEKSRLLSDRFSAERPKGSFSTLEIQRTEQGDSAMYLCASSSVISEQFFGPGTRLTVL.

With respect to this clonotype: This may be a read error, as it is one base from a much larger clone. This chain joins TRBV7-9 and TRBJ2-2, with D uncertain. CDR3 length equals 13 residues. The germline gives CDR1 SEHNR, CDR2 FQNEAQ (reference sequence). DNA for the CDR3: TGTGCCCGCAGCGTTCCACAAACCGGGGAGCTGTTTTTT. Its protein product is CARSVPQTGELFF. Based on the CDR3 plus reference TRBV7-9 and TRBJ2-2, the full variable domain is DTGVSQNPRHKITKRGQNVTFRCDPISEHNRLYWYRQTLGQGPEFLTYFQNEAQLEKSRLLSDRFSAERPKGSFSTLEIQRTEQGDSAMYLCARSVPQTGELFFGEGSRLTVL.

This clonotype was counted at least ten times. The V gene is TRBV27, the J gene TRBJ1-1, with 7 bases aligning to TRBD1. J lost 3 bases, V lost 2 bases, and 18 bases had no gene match. CDR3 length: 19 residues. Per the germline V gene, CDR1 is MNHEY and CDR2 is SMNVEV (reference sequence). CDR3 sequence reads: CASSLGGLTGNQLDTEAFF. DNA of the CDR3: TGTGCCAGCAGTTTAGGGGGCCTGACAGGGAATCAACTTGACACTGAAGCTTTCTTT.

This rearrangement joins TRBV7-2 to TRBJ2-2, with unresolved D. The germline V and J ends were trimmed by 5 bases and 1 base, with 14 bases remaining between them. The CDR3 is 16 residues long. Germline V gene data show CDR1 as SGHTA and CDR2 as FQGNSA. The chain's CDR3 is CASSPISLVNTGELFF. The CDR3 DNA reads as TGTGCCAGCAGCCCTATTAGCTTGGTGAACACCGGGGAGCTGTTTTTT.

Worth noting for this clonotype: A read error may account for a junction end that differs from germline. The chain recombines TRBV4-2 with TRBJ2-3; 8 bases are a match to TRBD2. Germline CDR1 reads LGHNA; CDR2 reads YNFKEQ. The CDR3 sequence is 16 residues long. CDR3 nucleotide sequence: TGTGCCAGCACCCAAGCCGCGGGGGGACTCACAGATACGCAGTATTTT. Encoded protein: CASTQAAGGLTDTQYF.

This chain joins TRBV6-2 or TRBV6-3 and TRBJ2-2, with a tentative D call TRBD1 (6 bases). Germline V gene lookup returns CDR1 MNHEY and CDR2 SVGEGT. Trimming shortened V by 0 bases and J by 5 bases, and 13 bases separated the two germline ends. This CDR3 has 16 residues. CDR3 sequence: CASSYSEITGTGELFF. In DNA, the CDR3 is TGTGCCAGCAGTTACTCCGAAATTACAGGGACCGGGGAGCTGTTTTTT.

This chain connects TRBV2 to TRBJ2-7; TRBD1 matches 9 bases. The V and J ends lost 9 bases and 3 bases, in that order; junction bases with no gene match: 6. Per the germline V gene, CDR1 is SNHLY and CDR2 is FYNNEI. The CDR3 runs to 13 residues. The CDR3 DNA reads as TGTGCCAGTCTAGGGGACAGGGACTACGAGCAGTACTTC. This codes for CASLGDRDYEQYF.

This clonotype was picked up many times. This sequence joins TRBV7-9 and TRBJ1-1; TRBD1 is a possible D gene (6 bases). The germline CDR1 and CDR2 sequences are SEHNR and FQNEAQ (reference sequence). Trimming pared 4 bases from V and 1 base from J, leaving 10 bases between. The CDR3 has 14 residues. CDR3 sequence reads: CASSYGTTNTEAFF. The CDR3 DNA reads as TGTGCCAGCAGCTACGGGACAACGAACACTGAAGCTTTCTTT.

Remarks on this clonotype: At one boundary the junction diverges from the germline segment, which might be a read error. V is TRBV3-1 and J is TRBJ2-2; D may be TRBD1 (5 bases). Germline CDR1 LGHDT, CDR2 YNNKEL (reference sequence). The CDR3 has 14 amino acids. CDR3 residues: CANSPSGAPGELFF. In DNA form, the CDR3 reads TGTGCCAACAGCCCAAGTGGGGCCCCCGGGGAGCTGTTTTTT.

The gene calls are TRBV7-9 and TRBJ1-6, with 7 positions matching TRBD1. CDR3 size: 17 residues. V shed 5 bases, J shed 3 bases, and the junction held 10 bases outside the gene matches. From germline, CDR1 is SEHNR and CDR2 FQNEAQ (reference sequence). The CDR3 nucleotides read TGTGCCAGCAGCCCCCCCCCTGACAGGGACTATAATTCACCCCTCCACTTT. Encoded protein: CASSPPPDRDYNSPLHF.

There are a few counts of this clonotype. This chain connects TRBV27 to TRBJ2-7; possibly TRBD1 for D (5 bases). This CDR3 comprises 13 residues. Between the trimmed V and J ends, which lost 4 bases and 5 bases, there was a span of 12 bases. Germline lookup yields CDR1 MNHEY and CDR2 SMNVEV (reference sequence). CDR3 in DNA: TGTGCCAGCAGTTGGGGCCTCCTTAACGAGCAGTACTTC. This translates into CASSWGLLNEQYF.

This chain connects TRBV2 to TRBJ1-2; D uncertain. Between the trimmed V and J ends, which lost 4 bases and 7 bases, there was a span of 4 bases. Germline assignment: CDR1 SNHLY and CDR2 FYNNEI. The CDR3 runs 10 residues. The CDR3 DNA follows: TGTGCCAGCAGTGGGGCTGGCTACACCTTC. The encoded protein is CASSGAGYTF.

A few counts support this clonotype. V usage is TRBV20-1 and J usage is TRBJ1-1; D remains ambiguous. Trimming removed 0 bases at V and 1 base at J, with 9 bases between. Germline CDR1 reads DFQATT; CDR2 reads SNEGSKA (reference sequence). This CDR3 is built from 14 residues. As DNA, the CDR3 is TGCAGTGCTAGAGATAGGGAGGGGAACACTGAAGCTTTCTTT. Translated: CSARDREGNTEAFF.

The chain recombines TRBV6-2 or TRBV6-3 with TRBJ2-2; the D is unclear. Germline V lookup: CDR1 MNHEY, CDR2 SVGEGT. With 6 bases removed from V and 8 bases from J, the gap between germline ends came to 13 bases. The CDR3 contains 13 residues. The CDR3 sequence is CASSERLAGELFF. CDR3 bases: TGTGCCAGCAGCGAACGATTAGCAGGGGAGCTGTTTTTT.

The table lists this clonotype with a few counts. The J gene is TRBJ2-1, the V gene TRBV28; D uncertain. Germline V CDR1 and CDR2: MDHEN, SYDVKM. The ends were cut back, 7 bases at V and 7 bases at J, with 11 bases in the middle. CDR3 length equals 12 residues. Here the CDR3 reads CASTEAWNEQFF. CDR3 nucleotides: TGTGCCAGCACCGAGGCCTGGAATGAGCAGTTCTTC.

The rearrangement joins TRBV5-1 to TRBJ2-1; TRBD1 is a possible D gene (5 bases). The V gene lost 4 bases and the J gene lost 3 bases, with 20 bases spanning the gap. Germline V gene data show CDR1 as SGHRS and CDR2 as YFSETQ. The CDR3 covers 17 residues. CDR3 region: CASSPGWQGFLYNEQFF. DNA of the CDR3: TGCGCCAGCAGCCCTGGTTGGCAGGGTTTTCTCTACAATGAGCAGTTCTTC.

Note on this clonotype: Germline and junction disagree at one end, which may indicate a read error. V and J are TRBV19 and TRBJ1-1; a weak D match, TRBD1 (5 bases). The CDR3 has 15 amino acids. CDR1 and CDR2 (germline): LNHDA, SQIVND (reference sequence). The CDR3 DNA follows: TGTGTCAGTAGTATCGGTCACAGGCCGAACACTGAAGCTTTCTTT. Its translation is CVSSIGHRPNTEAFF.

This clonotype was found a few times. The chain has TRBV6-1 and TRBJ2-7, with a weak D call TRBD1 (6 bases). Trimming pared 2 bases from V and 3 bases from J, leaving 14 bases between. Germline CDR1 and CDR2: MNHNS and SASEGT. This CDR3 has 15 residues. The CDR3 nucleotides are TGTGCCAGCAGTGAACTGAGACAGGTAATCTACGAGCAGTACTTC. Its translation is CASSELRQVIYEQYF.